This TCR beta chain was captured in a study of control samples from healthy donors and cancer patients (dated by TCRdb to about 2020). Library construction relied on the immunoSEQ multiplex PCR assay. TCRdb carries this immuneACCESS record with in-frame sequences only. Its versions omit some clonotypes, under half of them owing to an unresolved V gene in the studies checked, with the rest unexplained. This sample holds about 170,000 clones; around 95% were observed only once. Over 4% of the sample is taken by the ten largest. About this clone: The clone's antigen remains unknown. Within one base of it there is no much larger clone, and no base qualities were kept.

Sequenced: blood. The TCR originated in a woman in her sixties or seventies in good health.

In nucleotides, the sequence is TGTGCCAGCAGCCAAGTAGGGGGGGCCCAGGAGACCCAGTACTTC. Its product reads: CASSQVGGAQETQYF. The V and J genes are TRBV4-2 and TRBJ2-5; the D segment could be TRBD2, given 7 matching bases. V is shortened by 1 base, J by 5 bases, and the region joining them spans 14 bases. The CDR3 contains 15 residues, cysteine and phenylalanine counted. Only CDR3 DNA remains: 45 bases, in frame from the first base. The germline V gene provides CDR1 LGHNA and CDR2 YNFKEQ.